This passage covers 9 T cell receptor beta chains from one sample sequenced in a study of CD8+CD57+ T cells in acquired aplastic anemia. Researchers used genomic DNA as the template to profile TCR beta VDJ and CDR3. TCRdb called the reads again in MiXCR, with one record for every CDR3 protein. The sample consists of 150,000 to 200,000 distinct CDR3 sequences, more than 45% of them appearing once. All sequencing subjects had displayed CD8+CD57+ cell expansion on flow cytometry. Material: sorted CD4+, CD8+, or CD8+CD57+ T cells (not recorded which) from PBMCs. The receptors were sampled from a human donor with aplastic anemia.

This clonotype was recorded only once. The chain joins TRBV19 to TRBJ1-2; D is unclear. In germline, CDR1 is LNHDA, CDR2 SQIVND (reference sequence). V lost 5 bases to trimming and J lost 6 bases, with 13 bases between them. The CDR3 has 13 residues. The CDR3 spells CASSLYSRDGYTF. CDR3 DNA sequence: TGTGCCAGTAGTCTCTACAGTAGGGATGGCTACACCTTC.

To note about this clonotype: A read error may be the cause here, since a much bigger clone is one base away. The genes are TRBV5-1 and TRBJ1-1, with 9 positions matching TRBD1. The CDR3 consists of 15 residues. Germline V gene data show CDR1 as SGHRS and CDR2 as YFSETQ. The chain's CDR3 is CASSLIGQGNTEALF. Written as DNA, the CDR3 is TGCGCCAGCAGCCTAATCGGACAGGGGAACACTGAAGCTCTCTTT.

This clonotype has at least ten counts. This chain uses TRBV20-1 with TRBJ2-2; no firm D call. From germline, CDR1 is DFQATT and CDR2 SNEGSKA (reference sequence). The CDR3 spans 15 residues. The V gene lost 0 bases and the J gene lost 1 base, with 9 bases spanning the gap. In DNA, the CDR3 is TGCAGTGCTAGAGATCGGTCCAAGAACACCGGGGAGCTGTTTTTT. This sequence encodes CSARDRSKNTGELFF.

CDR3 nucleotides: TGTGCCAGCAGCCAAAGGTCCCAGCTGGACGGGGGCAGGGGCAATCAGCCCCAGCATTTT. The encoded protein is CASSQRSQLDGGRGNQPQHF. The chain is built from TRBV3-1 and TRBJ1-5; D possibly corresponds to TRBD1 (6 bases). The germline CDR1 and CDR2 sequences are LGHDT and YNNKEL (reference sequence). This CDR3 region has 20 residues. Trimming pared 2 bases from V and 2 bases from J, leaving 25 bases between.

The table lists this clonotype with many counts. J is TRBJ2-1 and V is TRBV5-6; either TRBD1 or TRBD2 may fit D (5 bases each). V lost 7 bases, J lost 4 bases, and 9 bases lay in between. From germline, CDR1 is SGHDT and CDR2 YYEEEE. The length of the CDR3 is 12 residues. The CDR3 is CASGGPYNEQFF. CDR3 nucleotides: TGTGCCAGCGGGGGACCATACAATGAGCAGTTCTTC.

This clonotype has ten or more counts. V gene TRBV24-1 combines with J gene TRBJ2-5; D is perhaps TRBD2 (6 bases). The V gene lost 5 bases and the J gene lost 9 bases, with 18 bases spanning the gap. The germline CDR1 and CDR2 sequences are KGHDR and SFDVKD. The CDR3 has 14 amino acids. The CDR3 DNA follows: TGTGCCACCAGTGTAGGAGGGGACGGTTCGGCCCAGTACTTC. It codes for CATSVGGDGSAQYF.

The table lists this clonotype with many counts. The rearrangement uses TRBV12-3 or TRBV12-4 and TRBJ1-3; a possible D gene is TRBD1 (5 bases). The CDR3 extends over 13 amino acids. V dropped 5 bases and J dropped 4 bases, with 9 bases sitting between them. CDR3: CASSPGRGNTIYF. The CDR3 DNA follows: TGTGCCAGCAGTCCGGGGCGCGGAAACACCATATATTTT.

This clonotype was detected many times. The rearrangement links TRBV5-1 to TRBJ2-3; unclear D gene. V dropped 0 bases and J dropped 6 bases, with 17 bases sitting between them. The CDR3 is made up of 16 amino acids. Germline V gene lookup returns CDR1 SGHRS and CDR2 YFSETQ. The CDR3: CASSLGAAVSADTQYF. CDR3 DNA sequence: TGCGCCAGCAGCTTGGGGGCAGCCGTTTCAGCGGATACGCAGTATTTT.

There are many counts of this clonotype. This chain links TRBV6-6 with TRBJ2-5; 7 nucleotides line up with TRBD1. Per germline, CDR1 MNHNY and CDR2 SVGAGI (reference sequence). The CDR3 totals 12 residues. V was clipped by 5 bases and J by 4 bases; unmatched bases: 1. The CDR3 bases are TGTGCCAGCAGTAACAGGGGAGAGACCCAGTACTTC. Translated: CASSNRGETQYF.